This T cell receptor beta chain was obtained from a study of blood T cell repertoires in COVID-19 (dated by TCRdb to between 2020 and 2021). In the study overall: Collaborator samples came from the United States, Italy and Spain and covered acute and convalescent phases of COVID-19. The material from the prospective study consisted of cDNA or gDNA derived from T cells, B-cell-depleted T cells, or PBMCs. Subjects who had been exposed to COVID-19, were actively infected with it, or had recovered from it provided the deeply sampled blood TCRbeta repertoires that made up the dataset. A freely available public database, intended as a resource for researchers studying the immune response to SARS-CoV-2, is where the repertoires were released. The samples were drawn from two sources: the first 160 participants of the ongoing ImmuneRACE study, and 1,000 to 1,500 subjects contributed by 6 global collaborators. Nearly every sample came with metadata listing a de-identified subject ID, COVID-19 status, age in years and sex. Where available, HLA class I and class II types were taken from metadata supplied by the sample provider and were not determined by assay-based typing. What the research found in general, with its limitations: The amount of clinical and demographic metadata varied by source and participant and was provided uncurated.

For this clone: There is no known antigen for this receptor. No per-base quality is available; no much larger clone lies one base away.

In Seattle, one collaborating source enrolled patients while the infection was active and tracked those patients longitudinally over the course of disease. Each collaborating institution followed its own protocols to collect whole blood in K2EDTA tubes. Collaborator samples were shipped for TCRbeta analysis as frozen whole blood, isolated PBMCs, or DNA extracted from either sample type. TCRbeta CDR3 regions were amplified from genomic DNA by means of the immunoSEQ Assay, a bias-controlled multiplex PCR. Per the original workflow: Nucleated cell counts per sample were estimated from amplification of reference gene primers within the assay. Sequence reads were collapsed and filtered to measure the absolute abundance of every unique TCRbeta CDR3 rearrangement. For each sample, productive Simpson clonality was calculated by taking the square root of Simpson's diversity index across productive rearrangements. Entries here come from immuneACCESS through TCRdb and include only in-frame sequences with V and J called. Some clones fail to appear in such tables; in the studies checked, an unresolved V gene covers under half of the shortfall, and the cause of the remainder is unknown. That table furnishes V, J and clone size, whereas the DNA furnished D and trimming. The sample table holds about 250,000 clones, of which about 83% were seen once. The ten largest clones represent roughly 6.2% of the sample.

The CDR1 and CDR2 encoded by the germline V gene are MNHEY and SVGAGI. Trimming takes 10 bases off V and 5 bases off J; junction bases not matched to a gene: 10. Counted from cysteine to phenylalanine, this CDR3 has 14 amino acids. The read is trimmed to its CDR3 DNA, 42 bases read in frame from base 1. The V gene is TRBV6-5 and the J gene is TRBJ2-3; 9 bases in between match TRBD1. The TCR was taken from a woman older than 75 with COVID-19, enrolled during active disease. Sequenced input: peripheral blood. Read as DNA, the sequence is TGTGCCACCGCAAAATTGGACAGGGGAGATACGCAGTATTTT. Its protein reads: CATAKLDRGDTQYF.